This TCR beta chain came from a study of CD8 T cells in Susac syndrome. After extraction with the RNeasy kit, about 0.5 to 1 ug of the RNA was reverse transcribed using random hexamers. One entry per CDR3 protein results from TCRdb running MiXCR on the immunoSEQ multiplex PCR reads. This sample has 100,000 to 150,000 distinct CDR3 sequences, with over 90% found just once. Germline CDR1 LGHDT, CDR2 YNNKEL (reference sequence). The V end was cut by 1 base, the J end by 7 bases, with 7 bases between. The CDR3 extends over 12 amino acids. Peripheral blood CD8+ and CD4+ T cells were profiled by TCR beta sequencing. TEMRA cells were FACS-enriched and CD8+ and CD4+ T cells negatively isolated.

This sequence originates from a human donor in good health. The V gene is TRBV3-1, the J gene TRBJ1-1; tentatively, D is TRBD1 (5 bases). Sequencing was performed on CD4+ T cells from PBMCs. The CDR3 sequence: CASSQGGGEAFF. The CDR3 nucleotides are TGTGCCAGCAGCCAAGGGGGGGGTGAAGCTTTCTTT.